This T cell receptor (beta chain) was captured in a study of blood T cells in healthy people across ages. Study-level points and caveats: Any changes in expanded clonotypes were possibly confounded, as donor CMV status remained unknown.

A sample-barcoded 5' primer and a J-beta primer mix were used in a second PCR of about 7 to 12 cycles. MiXCR, run by TCRdb on the 5' RACE reads, gives a single entry per CDR3 protein. Found here are some 890,000 distinct CDR3 sequences, 25% to 30% of them singletons; the top ten hold roughly a tenth. CDR1 ENHRY and CDR2 SYGVKD come from the germline V gene. V trimming: 2 bases; J trimming: 0 bases; junction bases outside the gene matches: 5. This CDR3 region has 18 residues. To note about this clonotype: As yet, its antigen is unknown.

The sample was also reused in another study, on T cells of mothers and their children.

The sequenced sample was blood. This chain uses TRBV10-3 with TRBJ2-6; 9 positions match TRBD1. This clonotype originated in a woman aged 40 to 55 in good health. CDR3 DNA sequence: TGTGCCATCAGTGAGCTTGGGACAGGGAGCTCTGGGGCCAACGTCCTGACTTTC. This gives the protein CAISELGTGSSGANVLTF.